These 27 T cell receptor beta chains were all obtained from the same sample, sequenced in a study of Graves' ophthalmopathy and Graves' hyperthyroidism. Beta-chain TCR CDR3 regions were amplified from RNA transcripts. First-round RT-PCR employed HTBI primers, with a second-round multiplex PCR after it. TCRdb reprocessed the multiplex PCR reads with MiXCR, giving one entry per CDR3 protein. The sample lists 260,000 or so distinct CDR3 sequences; approximately 42% were seen once. The sample consisted of peripheral blood. The origin of the receptors is an adult man with Graves' ophthalmopathy.

This chain joins TRBV7-9 and TRBJ2-2, with D uncertain. Germline lookup yields CDR1 SEHNR and CDR2 FQNEAQ (reference sequence). This CDR3 region has 17 residues. V dropped 4 bases and J dropped 5 bases, with 20 bases sitting between them. CDR3 DNA: TGTGCCAGCAGCTCCCCTTACCGACCAGGAATAACCGGGGAGCTGTTTTTT. Its translation is CASSSPYRPGITGELFF.

The gene calls are TRBV10-2 and TRBJ1-2, with TRBD1 identical over 9 bases. V gave up 5 bases and J gave up 7 bases; unmatched junction bases: 11. The CDR3 loop spans 15 amino acids. The germline V gene encodes CDR1 WSHSY and CDR2 SAAADI. The CDR3 here is CASSQENRGRGGYTF. The CDR3 nucleotides are TGCGCCAGCAGTCAGGAAAACAGGGGGCGGGGTGGCTACACCTTC.

This clonotype was detected only a few times. V and J are TRBV7-2 and TRBJ2-7; tentatively, D is TRBD2 (5 bases). V dropped 3 bases and J dropped 9 bases, with 15 bases sitting between them. Per the germline V gene, CDR1 is SGHTA and CDR2 is FQGNSA. The CDR3 has 13 residues. The CDR3 reads CASSLDFEGRQYF. CDR3 nucleotide sequence: TGTGCCAGCAGCTTGGACTTCGAGGGTAGGCAGTACTTC.

As to this clonotype: One junction end does not reproduce the germline sequence, and a read error may be involved. The rearrangement links TRBV7-8 to TRBJ2-3; 7 nucleotides agree with TRBD1. Per the germline V gene, CDR1 is SGHVS and CDR2 is FQNEAQ. The CDR3 extends over 16 amino acids. CDR3 region: CAISPLRNRGPDTQYF. The CDR3 nucleotides are TGTGCCATCAGCCCACTCCGTAACAGGGGCCCAGATACGCAGTATTTT.

Note on this clonotype: Its ends do not fully match the called genes, so a read error is possible. The chain has TRBV10-2 and TRBJ2-2, with 7 nucleotides matching TRBD2. Germline V lookup: CDR1 WSHSY, CDR2 SAAADI. This CDR3 spans 16 amino acids. The CDR3 bases are TGTGCCAGCAGACTCGGGGAGGGGTTGAACACCGGGGAGCTGTTTTTT. Its translation is CASRLGEGLNTGELFF.

This clonotype was counted between two and nine times. V and J are TRBV19 and TRBJ1-6, with a tentative D call TRBD1 (6 bases). In germline, CDR1 is LNHDA, CDR2 SQIVND (reference sequence). Trimming left V 3 bases short and J 9 bases short, with 15 bases between. The CDR3 is 15 residues long. CDR3 loop: CASSIDRLRGSPLHF. The CDR3 DNA reads TGTGCCAGTAGTATCGACAGGCTCCGCGGTTCACCCCTCCACTTT.

Points on this clonotype: The junction departs from the called germline gene at one end, perhaps through a read error. CDR3 amino acids: CASSPGGGQGARNTEAFF. The CDR3 DNA reads as TGTGCCAGCAGCCCCGGGGGGGGGCAGGGGGCGAGGAACACTGAAGCTTTCTTT. The chain uses TRBV5-1 and TRBJ1-1; 8 bases agree with TRBD1. The CDR3 consists of 18 residues. Germline V gene lookup returns CDR1 SGHRS and CDR2 YFSETQ. Complete variable domain (other parts from reference TRBV5-1 and TRBJ1-1): KAGVTQTPRYLIKTRGQQVTLSCSPISGHRSVSWYQQTPGQGLQFLFEYFSETQRNKGNFPGRFSGRQFSNSRSEMNVSTLELGDSALYLCASSPGGGQGARNTEAFFGQGTRLTVV.

In DNA, the CDR3 is TGTGCCAGCAGCCAACTTCAGGGTGTCACTGGGGCCAACGTCCTGACTTTC. Translation: CASSQLQGVTGANVLTF. V gene TRBV5-8 combines with J gene TRBJ2-6; TRBD1 might be the D (5 bases). The V gene's germline CDR1 is SGHTS and CDR2 YDEGEE. With 4 bases removed from V and 2 bases from J, the gap between germline ends came to 16 bases. This CDR3 contains 17 residues.

The genes are TRBV24-1 and TRBJ2-3; the match to TRBD2 covers 9 bases. V shed 4 bases and J 5 bases; nucleotides not matched to a gene: 15. There are 18 residues in the CDR3. The V gene's germline CDR1 is KGHDR and CDR2 SFDVKD. This CDR3 reads CATSDETSGGSKGDTQYF. The CDR3, as DNA: TGTGCCACCAGTGACGAGACTAGCGGTGGATCTAAGGGAGATACGCAGTATTTT.

This chain connects TRBV9 to TRBJ1-6; the D gene is possibly TRBD1 (5 bases). The ends were cut back, 2 bases at V and 8 bases at J, with 20 bases in the middle. This CDR3 region has 17 residues. Germline V gives CDR1 SGDLS, CDR2 YYNGEE. CDR3 amino acids: CASSVEPGGGDDSPLHF. In nucleotides, the CDR3 is TGTGCCAGCAGCGTGGAACCGGGTGGGGGGGACGATTCACCCCTCCACTTT.

The chain has TRBV2 and TRBJ2-7, with D possibly TRBD1 on 5 matching bases. Germline CDR1 is SNHLY and CDR2 is FYNNEI. Trimming removed 7 bases at V and 4 bases at J, with 8 bases between. The CDR3 has 11 amino acids. The CDR3 region is CASIKGYEQYF. The CDR3 DNA is TGTGCCAGCATTAAGGGGTACGAGCAGTACTTC.

The sample holds a few counts of this clonotype. V is TRBV20-1 and J is TRBJ2-7; 11 nucleotides agree with TRBD2. With 0 bases clipped from V and 5 bases from J, the junction kept 6 bases outside the gene matches. The CDR3 is made up of 15 amino acids. CDR1 and CDR2 from the germline V gene are DFQATT and SNEGSKA (reference sequence). DNA for the CDR3: TGCAGTGCTAGAGATCCACTAGCGGGAGTCAACGAGCAGTACTTC. Protein product: CSARDPLAGVNEQYF.

V gene TRBV7-6 combines with J gene TRBJ1-1, with D maybe TRBD1 (6 bases). The CDR3 consists of 15 residues. The V gene's germline CDR1 is SGHVS and CDR2 FNYEAQ. V lost 5 bases and J lost 8, with 21 bases in between. This chain's CDR3 is CASSHSTQGRSEAFF. The DNA of the CDR3 is TGTGCCAGCAGCCACTCTACACAGGGACGTTCGGAAGCTTTCTTT.

The V call is TRBV29-1, the J call TRBJ2-2, with D possibly TRBD1 on 6 matching bases. Germline CDR1 and CDR2: SQVTM and ANQGSEA. V lost 5 bases and J 7 bases, leaving 8 bases between the germline ends. This CDR3 has 11 residues. The CDR3 DNA is TGCAGCGTTTGGACAGTCGGGGAGCTGTTTTTT. Its protein product is CSVWTVGELFF.

The V call is TRBV7-6, the J call TRBJ1-1; no firm D call. CDR3 length: 14 residues. Germline CDR1 SGHVS, CDR2 FNYEAQ. Trimming left V 5 bases short and J 1 base short, with 11 bases between. In DNA form, the CDR3 reads TGTGCCAGCAGCCCCCAGATTAGGAACACTGAAGCTTTCTTT. It translates to CASSPQIRNTEAFF.

CDR3 coding DNA: TGTGCCAGTAACGGCTTCAGGACTTCCTATGGCTACACCTTC. Protein sequence: CASNGFRTSYGYTF. The gene calls are TRBV19 and TRBJ1-2; unclear D gene. The CDR3 length is 14 residues. CDR1 LNHDA and CDR2 SQIVND come from the germline V gene (reference sequence). The ends were cut back, 7 bases at V and 4 bases at J, with 16 bases in the middle.

Concerning this clonotype: The missing conserved phenylalanine or tryptophan at the end of this CDR3 makes a read error likely. V gene TRBV9 combines with J gene TRBJ1-6, with D unclear. The V end was cut by 5 bases, the J end by 6 bases, with 12 bases between. CDR1 and CDR2 (germline): SGDLS, YYNGEE. This CDR3 is built from 14 residues. The CDR3 sequence: CASSPPPRNSPLHL. CDR3 coding DNA: TGTGCCAGCAGTCCACCTCCCCGTAATTCACCCCTCCACCTT.

This chain links TRBV3-1 with TRBJ1-2; D remains ambiguous. CDR3 length equals 13 residues. The ends were cut back, 2 bases at V and 7 bases at J, with 11 bases in the middle. Germline V CDR1 and CDR2: LGHDT, YNNKEL (reference sequence). The CDR3 protein is CASSQRGGGGYTF. In DNA form, the CDR3 reads TGTGCCAGCAGCCAACGGGGAGGTGGTGGCTACACCTTC.

This chain joins TRBV7-9 and TRBJ1-1; D call uncertain. CDR3 length: 14 amino acids. Germline V gene sequence: CDR1 SEHNR, CDR2 FQNEAQ (reference sequence). Trimming took 1 base from V and 4 from J, leaving 10 bases between them. This CDR3 is CASSLESPITEAFF. The CDR3 bases are TGTGCCAGCAGCTTAGAGTCCCCCATCACTGAAGCTTTCTTT.

This clonotype was detected only a few times. The chain recombines TRBV12-3 or TRBV12-4 with TRBJ2-7; 8 bases agree with TRBD2. The CDR3 length is 15 residues. Trimming removed 6 bases from V and 2 bases from J; junction bases left unmatched: 9. CDR3 sequence: CASSGGLATPYEQYF. Here the CDR3 DNA reads TGTGCCAGCAGCGGCGGACTAGCCACCCCCTACGAGCAGTACTTC.

The V gene is TRBV20-1, the J gene TRBJ2-5; tentatively, D is TRBD1 (6 bases). CDR3 length: 15 residues. Trimming removed 0 bases from V and 6 bases from J, with 17 bases in between. The V gene's germline CDR1 is DFQATT and CDR2 SNEGSKA (reference sequence). The CDR3 DNA reads TGCAGTGCTAGAGATGGGACAACCCTGACCAAGACCCAGTACTTC. Translating gives CSARDGTTLTKTQYF.

Concerning this clonotype: Mismatch with germline at one junction end may stem from a read error. The chain recombines TRBV29-1 with TRBJ2-7; D is unresolved. This CDR3 region has 11 residues. Germline assignment: CDR1 SQVTM and CDR2 ANQGSEA. CDR3 nucleotide sequence: TGCAGCGTTTCGGAAGGTTACGAGCAGTGCTTC. Its translation is CSVSEGYEQCF.

The chain uses TRBV7-9 and TRBJ1-2; TRBD1 aligns across 9 bases. V lost 8 bases to trimming and J lost 3 bases; unmatched junction nucleotides: 7. The CDR3 spans 14 residues. CDR1 is SEHNR, CDR2 FQNEAQ, per germline (reference sequence). The CDR3 sequence is CASGGDREDYGYTF. CDR3 nucleotides: TGTGCCAGCGGAGGGGACAGGGAGGACTATGGCTACACCTTC.

The genes are TRBV7-3 and TRBJ2-7; maybe TRBD2 (5 bases). V lost 5 bases, J lost 5 bases, and 19 bases lay in between. CDR3 length equals 15 residues. The germline gives CDR1 SGHTA, CDR2 FQGTGA. The CDR3 is CASSLGPQSGDEQYF. In DNA, the CDR3 is TGTGCCAGCAGCCTCGGCCCCCAGAGCGGCGACGAGCAGTACTTC.

The gene calls are TRBV29-1 and TRBJ1-2; 7 bases align to TRBD1. The CDR3 contains 13 residues. V dropped 3 bases and J dropped 3; count of bases not matched to a gene: 4. Looked up from germline, CDR1 is SQVTM and CDR2 is ANQGSEA. The CDR3 DNA reads TGCAGCGTTGAGAACCAGGGGGACTATGGCTACACCTTC. The encoded protein is CSVENQGDYGYTF. The variable domain in full, completed from reference TRBV29-1 and TRBJ1-2, reads SAVISQKPSRDICQRGTSLTIQCQVDSQVTMMFWYRQQPGQSLTLIATANQGSEATYESGFVIDKFPISRPNLTFSTLTVSNMSPEDSSIYLCSVENQGDYGYTFGSGTRLTVV.

The chain carries TRBV20-1 and TRBJ2-5, with D maybe TRBD1 (5 bases). The CDR3 has 13 residues. Germline V gene sequence: CDR1 DFQATT, CDR2 SNEGSKA (reference sequence). The V and J ends lost 3 bases and 0 bases respectively, with 8 bases between them. The chain's CDR3 is CSASWGDQETQYF. The CDR3 nucleotides are TGCAGTGCTAGTTGGGGCGACCAAGAGACCCAGTACTTC.

There are a few counts of this clonotype. The V call is TRBV10-3, the J call TRBJ1-6, with TRBD1 identical over 9 bases. This CDR3 contains 15 residues. V lost 10 bases to trimming and J lost 8 bases; unmatched junction nucleotides: 12. Per germline, CDR1 ENHRY and CDR2 SYGVKD. Here the CDR3 DNA reads TGTGCCACGAGAAAGCCCGGGACAGGGCATTCACCCCTCCACTTT. Protein sequence: CATRKPGTGHSPLHF.